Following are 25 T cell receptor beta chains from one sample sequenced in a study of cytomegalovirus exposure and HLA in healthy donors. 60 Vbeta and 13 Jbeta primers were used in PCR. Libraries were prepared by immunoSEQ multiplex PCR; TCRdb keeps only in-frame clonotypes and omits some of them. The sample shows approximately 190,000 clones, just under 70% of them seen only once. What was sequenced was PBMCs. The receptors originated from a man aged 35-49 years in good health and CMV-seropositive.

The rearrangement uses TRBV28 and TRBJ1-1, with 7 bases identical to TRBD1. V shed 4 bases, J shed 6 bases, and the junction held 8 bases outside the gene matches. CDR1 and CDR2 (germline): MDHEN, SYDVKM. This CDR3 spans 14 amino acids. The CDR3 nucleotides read TGTGCCAGCAGTTGGACCCAGGGGGTTGCTGAAGCTTTCTTT. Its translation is CASSWTQGVAEAFF.

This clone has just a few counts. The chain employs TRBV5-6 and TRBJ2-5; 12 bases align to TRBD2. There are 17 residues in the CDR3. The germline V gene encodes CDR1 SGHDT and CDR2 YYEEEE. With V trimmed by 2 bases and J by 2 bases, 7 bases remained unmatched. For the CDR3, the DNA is TGTGCCAGCAGCTTCCTGACTAGCGGGGGAACTCAAGAGACCCAGTACTTC. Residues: CASSFLTSGGTQETQYF.

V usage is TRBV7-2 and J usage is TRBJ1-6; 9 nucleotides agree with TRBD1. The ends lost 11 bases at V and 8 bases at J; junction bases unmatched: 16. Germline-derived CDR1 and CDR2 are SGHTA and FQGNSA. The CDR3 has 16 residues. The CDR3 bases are TGTGCCGCGCATTCCGGGACAGGGTCTTCTCATTCACCCCTCCACTTT. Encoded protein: CAAHSGTGSSHSPLHF.

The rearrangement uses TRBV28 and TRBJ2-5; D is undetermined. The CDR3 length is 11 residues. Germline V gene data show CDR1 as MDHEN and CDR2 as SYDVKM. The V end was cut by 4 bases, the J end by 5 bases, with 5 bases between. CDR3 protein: CASSSFETQYF. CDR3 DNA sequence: TGTGCCAGCAGTTCATTTGAGACCCAGTACTTC.

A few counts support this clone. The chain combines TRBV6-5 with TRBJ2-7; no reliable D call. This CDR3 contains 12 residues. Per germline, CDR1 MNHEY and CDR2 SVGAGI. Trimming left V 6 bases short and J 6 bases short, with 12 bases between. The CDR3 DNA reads TGTGCCAGCAGCTCAGACACGGCCGAGCAGTACTTC. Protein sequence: CASSSDTAEQYF.

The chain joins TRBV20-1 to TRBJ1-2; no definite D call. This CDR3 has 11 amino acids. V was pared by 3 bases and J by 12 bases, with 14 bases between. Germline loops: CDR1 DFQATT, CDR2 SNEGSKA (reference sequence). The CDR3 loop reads CSASFGVHDTF. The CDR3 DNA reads TGCAGTGCTAGTTTCGGGGTGCACGACACCTTC.

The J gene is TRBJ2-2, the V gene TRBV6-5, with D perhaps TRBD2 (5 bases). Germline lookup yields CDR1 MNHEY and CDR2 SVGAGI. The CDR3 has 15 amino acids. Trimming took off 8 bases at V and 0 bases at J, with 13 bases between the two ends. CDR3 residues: CASSRSGSNTGELFF. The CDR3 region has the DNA TGTGCCAGCTCTCGCTCGGGGTCGAACACCGGGGAGCTGTTTTTT.

As DNA, the CDR3 is TGTGCCAGCAGCTTAGGTAGCGGGGCATATACGCAGTATTTT. It specifies CASSLGSGAYTQYF. The gene calls are TRBV7-9 and TRBJ2-3; 8 bases align to TRBD2. There are 14 residues in the CDR3. Germline V gene data show CDR1 as SEHNR and CDR2 as FQNEAQ (reference sequence). Trimming cost V 1 base and J 7 bases; bases outside gene matches: 4. The variable domain in full, completed from reference TRBV7-9 and TRBJ2-3, reads DTGVSQNPRHKITKRGQNVTFRCDPISEHNRLYWYRQTLGQGPEFLTYFQNEAQLEKSRLLSDRFSAERPKGSFSTLEIQRTEQGDSAMYLCASSLGSGAYTQYFGPGTRLTVL.

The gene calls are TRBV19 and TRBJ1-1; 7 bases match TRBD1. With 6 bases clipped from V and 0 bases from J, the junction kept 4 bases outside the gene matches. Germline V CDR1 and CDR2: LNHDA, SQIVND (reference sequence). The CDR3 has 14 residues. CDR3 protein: CASSRGAVNTEAFF. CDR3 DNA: TGTGCCAGTAGCAGGGGGGCAGTGAACACTGAAGCTTTCTTT.

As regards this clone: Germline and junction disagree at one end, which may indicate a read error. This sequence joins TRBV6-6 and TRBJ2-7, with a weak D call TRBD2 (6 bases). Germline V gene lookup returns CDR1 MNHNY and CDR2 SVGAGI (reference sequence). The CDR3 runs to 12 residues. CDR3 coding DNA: TGTGCCAGCAGCCAAACCGGGACTTCGGTGCACTTC. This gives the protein CASSQTGTSVHF.

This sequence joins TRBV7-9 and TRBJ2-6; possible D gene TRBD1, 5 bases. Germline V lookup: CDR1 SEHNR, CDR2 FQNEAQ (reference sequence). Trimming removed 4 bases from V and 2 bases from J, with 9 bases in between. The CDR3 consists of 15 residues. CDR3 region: CASSSQGTGANVLTF. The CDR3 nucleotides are TGTGCCAGCAGCTCCCAGGGAACTGGGGCCAACGTCCTGACTTTC.

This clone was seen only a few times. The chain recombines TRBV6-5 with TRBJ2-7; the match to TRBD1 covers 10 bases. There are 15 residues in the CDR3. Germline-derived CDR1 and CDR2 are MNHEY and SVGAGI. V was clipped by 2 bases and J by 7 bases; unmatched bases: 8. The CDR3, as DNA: TGTGCCAGCAGTTACAAGGACAGGGGGTCGTATGAGCAGTACTTC. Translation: CASSYKDRGSYEQYF.

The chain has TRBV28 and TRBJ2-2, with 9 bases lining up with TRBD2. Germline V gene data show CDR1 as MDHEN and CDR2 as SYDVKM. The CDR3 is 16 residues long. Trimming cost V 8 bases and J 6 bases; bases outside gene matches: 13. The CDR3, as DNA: TGTGCCAGCCGGCACCCCTGGGGCGGGGGGGCCGGGGAGCTGTTTTTT. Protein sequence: CASRHPWGGGAGELFF. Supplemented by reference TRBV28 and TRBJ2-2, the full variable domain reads DVKVTQSSRYLVKRTGEKVFLECVQDMDHENMFWYRQDPGLGLRLIYFSYDVKMKEKGDIPEGYSVSREKKERFSLILESASTNQTSMYLCASRHPWGGGAGELFFGEGSRLTVL.

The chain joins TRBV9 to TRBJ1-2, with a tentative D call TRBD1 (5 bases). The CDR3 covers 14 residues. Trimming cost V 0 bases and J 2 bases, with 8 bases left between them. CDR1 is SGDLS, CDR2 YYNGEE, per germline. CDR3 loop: CASSVEGMNYGYTF. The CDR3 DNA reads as TGTGCCAGCAGCGTAGAGGGGATGAACTATGGCTACACCTTC. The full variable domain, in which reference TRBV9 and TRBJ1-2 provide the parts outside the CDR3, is DSGVTQTPKHLITATGQRVTLRCSPRSGDLSVYWYQQSLDQGLQFLIQYYNGEERAKGNILERFSAQQFPDLHSELNLSSLELGDSALYFCASSVEGMNYGYTFGSGTRLTVV.

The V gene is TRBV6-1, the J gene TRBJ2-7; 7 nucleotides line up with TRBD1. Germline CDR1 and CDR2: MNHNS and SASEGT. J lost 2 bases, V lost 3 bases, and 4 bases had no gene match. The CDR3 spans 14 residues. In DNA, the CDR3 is TGTGCCAGCAGTGACCCGGGACAGACCTACGAGCAGTACTTC. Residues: CASSDPGQTYEQYF.

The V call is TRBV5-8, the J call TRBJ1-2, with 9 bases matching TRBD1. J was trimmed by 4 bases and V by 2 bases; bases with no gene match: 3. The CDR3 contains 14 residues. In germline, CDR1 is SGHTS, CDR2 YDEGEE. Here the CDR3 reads CASSFGTGRYGYTF. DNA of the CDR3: TGTGCCAGCAGCTTTGGGACAGGGCGCTATGGCTACACCTTC.

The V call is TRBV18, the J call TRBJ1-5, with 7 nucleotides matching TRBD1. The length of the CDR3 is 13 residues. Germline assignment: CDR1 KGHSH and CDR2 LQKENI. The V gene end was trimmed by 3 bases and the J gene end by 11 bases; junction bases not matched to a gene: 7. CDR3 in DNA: TGTGCCAGCTCACCGGGACAGCCTTGGACCCAGCATTTT. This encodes CASSPGQPWTQHF.

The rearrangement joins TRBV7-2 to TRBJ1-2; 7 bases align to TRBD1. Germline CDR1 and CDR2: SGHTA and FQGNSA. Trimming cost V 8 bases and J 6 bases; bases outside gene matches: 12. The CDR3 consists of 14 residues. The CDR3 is CASLAGGGGHGYTF. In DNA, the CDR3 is TGTGCCAGCCTGGCAGGGGGAGGCGGGCATGGCTACACCTTC.

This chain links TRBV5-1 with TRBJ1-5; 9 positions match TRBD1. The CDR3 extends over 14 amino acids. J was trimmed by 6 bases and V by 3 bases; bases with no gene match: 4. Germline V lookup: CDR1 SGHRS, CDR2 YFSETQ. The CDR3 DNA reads TGCGCCAGCAGCTACACAGGGGGCGGTCAGCCCCAGCATTTT. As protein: CASSYTGGGQPQHF.

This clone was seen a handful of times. Here the CDR3 reads CASSLDLSGGYLEEQFF. For the CDR3, the DNA is TGTGCCAGCAGCTTAGATCTCAGCGGGGGCTACCTGGAGGAGCAGTTCTTC. The chain has TRBV7-9 and TRBJ2-1; TRBD2 aligns across 8 bases. Germline V gene data show CDR1 as SEHNR and CDR2 as FQNEAQ (reference sequence). The CDR3 totals 17 residues. V shed 1 base, J shed 10 bases, and the junction held 15 bases outside the gene matches.

CDR3 coding DNA: TGTGCCAGCAGCCCCCGACAGGGACTTACGCTGGACACTGAAGCTTTCTTT. As protein: CASSPRQGLTLDTEAFF. The rearrangement links TRBV7-9 to TRBJ1-1, with TRBD1 matching over 7 bases. CDR3 length: 17 amino acids. J was trimmed by 3 bases and V by 5 bases; bases with no gene match: 15. The germline CDR1 and CDR2 sequences are SEHNR and FQNEAQ (reference sequence).

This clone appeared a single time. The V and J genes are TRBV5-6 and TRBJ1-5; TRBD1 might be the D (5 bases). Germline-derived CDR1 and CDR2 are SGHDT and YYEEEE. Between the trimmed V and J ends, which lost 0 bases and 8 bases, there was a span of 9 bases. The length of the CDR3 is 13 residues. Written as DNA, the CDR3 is TGTGCCAGCAGCTTGGCCACGGGGGAGCCCCAGCATTTT. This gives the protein CASSLATGEPQHF. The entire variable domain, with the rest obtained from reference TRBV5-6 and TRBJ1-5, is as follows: DAGVTQSPTHLIKTRGQQVTLRCSPKSGHDTVSWYQQALGQGPQFIFQYYEEEERQRGNFPDRFSGHQFPNYSSELNVNALLLGDSALYLCASSLATGEPQHFGDGTRLSIL.

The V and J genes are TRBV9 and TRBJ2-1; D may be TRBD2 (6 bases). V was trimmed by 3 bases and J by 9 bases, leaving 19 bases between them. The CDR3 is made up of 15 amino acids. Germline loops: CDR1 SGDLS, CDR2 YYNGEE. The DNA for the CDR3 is TGTGCCAGCAGCGACGGTACTAGCAGTGGTAGTGAGCAGTTCTTC. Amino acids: CASSDGTSSGSEQFF.

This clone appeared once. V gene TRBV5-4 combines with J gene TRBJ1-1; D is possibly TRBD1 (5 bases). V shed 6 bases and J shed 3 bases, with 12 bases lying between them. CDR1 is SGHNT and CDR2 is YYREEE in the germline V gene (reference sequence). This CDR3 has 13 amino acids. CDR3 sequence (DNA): TGTGCCAGCATCCGACCGGGGGACACTGAAGCTTTCTTT. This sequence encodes CASIRPGDTEAFF. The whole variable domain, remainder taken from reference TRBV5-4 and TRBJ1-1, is ETGVTQSPTHLIKTRGQQVTLRCSSQSGHNTVSWYQQALGQGPQFIFQYYREEENGRGNFPPRFSGLQFPNYSSELNVNALELDDSALYLCASIRPGDTEAFFGQGTRLTVV.

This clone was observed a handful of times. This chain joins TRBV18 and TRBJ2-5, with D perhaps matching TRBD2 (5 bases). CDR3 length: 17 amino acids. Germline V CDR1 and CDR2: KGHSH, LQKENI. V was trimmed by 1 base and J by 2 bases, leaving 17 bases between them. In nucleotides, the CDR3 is TGTGCCAGCTCACCACGAGGGATAACAGAGCCACAAGAGACCCAGTACTTC. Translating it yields CASSPRGITEPQETQYF. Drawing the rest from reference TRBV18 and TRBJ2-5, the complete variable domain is NAGVMQNPRHLVRRRGQEARLRCSPMKGHSHVYWYRQLPEEGLKFMVYLQKENIIDESGMPKERFSAEFPKEGPSILRIQQVVRGDSAAYFCASSPRGITEPQETQYFGPGTRLLVL.